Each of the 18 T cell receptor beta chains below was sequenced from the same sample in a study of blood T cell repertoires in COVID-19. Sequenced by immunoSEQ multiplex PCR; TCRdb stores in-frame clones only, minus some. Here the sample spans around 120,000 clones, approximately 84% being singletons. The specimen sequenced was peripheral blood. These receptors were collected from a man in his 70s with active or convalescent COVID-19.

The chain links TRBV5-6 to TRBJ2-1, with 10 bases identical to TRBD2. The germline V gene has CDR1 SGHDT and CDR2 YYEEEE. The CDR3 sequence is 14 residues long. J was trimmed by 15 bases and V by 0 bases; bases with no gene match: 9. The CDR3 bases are TGTGCCAGCAGCTTGGCCGGGGCTAGCGGGAGTTCGTTCTTC. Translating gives CASSLAGASGSSFF.

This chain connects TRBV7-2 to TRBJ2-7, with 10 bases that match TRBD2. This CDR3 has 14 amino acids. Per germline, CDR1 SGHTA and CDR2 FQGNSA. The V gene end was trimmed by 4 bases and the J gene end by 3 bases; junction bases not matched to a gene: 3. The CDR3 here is CASSSSGSSYEQYF. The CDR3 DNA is TGTGCCAGCAGCTCTAGCGGGAGTAGCTACGAGCAGTACTTC.

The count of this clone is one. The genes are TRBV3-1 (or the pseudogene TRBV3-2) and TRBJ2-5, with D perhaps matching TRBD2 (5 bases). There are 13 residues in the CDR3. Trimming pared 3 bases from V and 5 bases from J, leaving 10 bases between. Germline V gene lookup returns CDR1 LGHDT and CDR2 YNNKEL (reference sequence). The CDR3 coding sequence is TGTGCCAGCAGCCAGGCCGGGGTTGAGACCCAGTACTTC. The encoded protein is CASSQAGVETQYF.

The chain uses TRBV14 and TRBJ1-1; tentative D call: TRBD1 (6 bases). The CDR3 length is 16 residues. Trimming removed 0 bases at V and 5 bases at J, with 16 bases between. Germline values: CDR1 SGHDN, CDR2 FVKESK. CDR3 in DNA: TGTGCCAGCAGCCAAGATCAAACACAGGGTGAAACTGAAGCTTTCTTT. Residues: CASSQDQTQGETEAFF.

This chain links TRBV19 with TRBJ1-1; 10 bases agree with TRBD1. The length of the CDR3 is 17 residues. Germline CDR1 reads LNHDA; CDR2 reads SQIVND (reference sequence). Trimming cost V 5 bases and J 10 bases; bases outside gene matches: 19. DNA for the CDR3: TGTGCCAGTAGTGCCTGGGGGAGGCGGGACAGGGGATTCGGAGCTTTCTTT. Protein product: CASSAWGRRDRGFGAFF.

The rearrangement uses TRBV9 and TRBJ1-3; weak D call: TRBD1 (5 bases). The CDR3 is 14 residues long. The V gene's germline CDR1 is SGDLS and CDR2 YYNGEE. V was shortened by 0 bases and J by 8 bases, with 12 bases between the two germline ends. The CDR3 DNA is TGTGCCAGCAGCGTAGGACCCTCCAGGGACACCATATATTTT. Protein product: CASSVGPSRDTIYF.

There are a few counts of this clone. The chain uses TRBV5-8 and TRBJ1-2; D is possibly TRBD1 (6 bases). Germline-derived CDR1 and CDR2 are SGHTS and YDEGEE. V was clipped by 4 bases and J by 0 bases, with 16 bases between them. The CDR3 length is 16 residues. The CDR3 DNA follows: TGTGCCAGCAGCATGGGGGGCAGGCTAGCTAACTATGGCTACACCTTC. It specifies CASSMGGRLANYGYTF.

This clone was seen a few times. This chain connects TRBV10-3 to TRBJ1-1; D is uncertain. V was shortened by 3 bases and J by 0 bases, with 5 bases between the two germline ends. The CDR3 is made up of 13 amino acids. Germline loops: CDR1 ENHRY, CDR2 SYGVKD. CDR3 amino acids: CAISEEMNTEAFF. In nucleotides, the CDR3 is TGTGCCATCAGTGAAGAGATGAACACTGAAGCTTTCTTT.

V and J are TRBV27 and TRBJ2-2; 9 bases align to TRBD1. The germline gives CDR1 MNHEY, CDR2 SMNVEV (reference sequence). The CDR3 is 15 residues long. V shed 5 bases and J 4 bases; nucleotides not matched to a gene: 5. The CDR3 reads CASSPGTGSTGELFF. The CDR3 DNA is TGTGCCAGCAGTCCCGGGACAGGGTCCACCGGGGAGCTGTTTTTT.

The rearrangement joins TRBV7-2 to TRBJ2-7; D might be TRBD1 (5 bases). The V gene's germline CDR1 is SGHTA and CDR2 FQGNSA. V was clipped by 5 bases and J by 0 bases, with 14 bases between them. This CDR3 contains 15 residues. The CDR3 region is CASSQRWGDSYEQYF. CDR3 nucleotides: TGTGCCAGCAGCCAGAGGTGGGGCGACTCCTACGAGCAGTACTTC.

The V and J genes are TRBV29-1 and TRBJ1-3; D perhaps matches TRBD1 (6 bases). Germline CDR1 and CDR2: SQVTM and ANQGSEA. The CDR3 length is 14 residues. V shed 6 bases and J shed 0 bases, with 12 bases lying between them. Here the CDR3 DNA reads TGCAGCGTCGCGTCGGACAGCTCTGGAAACACCATATATTTT. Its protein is CSVASDSSGNTIYF.

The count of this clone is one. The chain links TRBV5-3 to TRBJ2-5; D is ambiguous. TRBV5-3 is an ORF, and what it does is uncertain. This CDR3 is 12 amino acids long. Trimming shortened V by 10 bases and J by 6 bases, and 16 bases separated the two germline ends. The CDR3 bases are TGTGCCTGCGTACTGATCGAGAAGACCCAGTACTTC. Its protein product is CACVLIEKTQYF.

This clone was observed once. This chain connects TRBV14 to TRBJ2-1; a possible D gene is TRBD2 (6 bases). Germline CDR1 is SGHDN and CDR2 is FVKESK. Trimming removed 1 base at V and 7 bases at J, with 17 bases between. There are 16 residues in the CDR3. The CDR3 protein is CASSQVYGRGRNEQFF. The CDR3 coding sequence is TGTGCCAGCAGCCAAGTCTACGGGAGAGGTAGAAATGAGCAGTTCTTC.

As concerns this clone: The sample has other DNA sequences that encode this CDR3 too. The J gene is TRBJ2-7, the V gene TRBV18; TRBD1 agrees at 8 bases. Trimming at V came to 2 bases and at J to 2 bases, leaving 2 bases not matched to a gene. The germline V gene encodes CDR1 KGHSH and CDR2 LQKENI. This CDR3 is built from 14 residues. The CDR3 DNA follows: TGTGCCAGCTCACCAGGGACAGGAGCCTACGAGCAGTACTTC. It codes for CASSPGTGAYEQYF.

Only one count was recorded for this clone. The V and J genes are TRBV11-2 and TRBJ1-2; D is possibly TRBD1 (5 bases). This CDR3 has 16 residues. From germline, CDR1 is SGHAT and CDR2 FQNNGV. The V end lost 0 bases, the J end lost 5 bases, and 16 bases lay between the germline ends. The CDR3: CASSLDLKAGIYGYTF. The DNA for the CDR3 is TGTGCCAGCAGCTTAGATCTAAAGGCAGGGATATATGGCTACACCTTC.

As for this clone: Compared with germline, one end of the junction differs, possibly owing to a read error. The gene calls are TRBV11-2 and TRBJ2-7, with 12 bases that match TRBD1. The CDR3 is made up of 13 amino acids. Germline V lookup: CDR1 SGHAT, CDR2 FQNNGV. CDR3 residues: CASSLGDRGRPIF. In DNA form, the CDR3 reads TGTGCCAGCAGCTTAGGGGACAGGGGGCGTCCAATCTTC.

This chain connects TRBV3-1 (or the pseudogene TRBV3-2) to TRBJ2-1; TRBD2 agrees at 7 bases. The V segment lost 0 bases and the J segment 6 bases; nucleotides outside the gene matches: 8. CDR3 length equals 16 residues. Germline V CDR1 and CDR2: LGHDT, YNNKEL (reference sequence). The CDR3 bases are TGTGCCAGCAGCCAAGATAGGGGCAGGGAGGGCAATGAGCAGTTCTTC. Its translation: CASSQDRGREGNEQFF.

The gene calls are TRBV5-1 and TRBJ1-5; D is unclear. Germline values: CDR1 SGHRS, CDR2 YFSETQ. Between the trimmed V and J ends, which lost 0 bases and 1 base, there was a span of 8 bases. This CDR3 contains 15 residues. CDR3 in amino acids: CASSLDGGSNQPQHF. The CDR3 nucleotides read TGCGCCAGCAGCTTGGACGGAGGGAGCAATCAGCCCCAGCATTTT.